This TCR beta chain was identified during a study of blood T cells in healthy people across ages. The use of a sample-barcoded 5' primer and a J-beta primer mix characterized a second PCR of about 7 to 12 cycles. Every single cDNA molecule received a tag from a template-switch adaptor with 12 random nucleotides. In TCRdb, the 5' RACE reads were re-called with MiXCR into one record per CDR3 protein. The repertoire holds around 1.5 million distinct CDR3 sequences, about 43% seen once, with less than 8% in the top ten. Whenever a sample was processed, at least 6.5 million PBMCs were isolated. V lost 5 bases and J 4 bases, leaving 11 bases between the germline ends. The CDR3 consists of 13 residues. From germline, CDR1 is MNHEY and CDR2 SMNVEV (reference sequence).

The clonotype was recovered from a woman under 30 in good health. The chain is built from TRBV27 and TRBJ1-2; possibly TRBD1 for D (5 bases). Input material: blood. CDR3 loop: CASSKGPGYGYTF. As DNA, the CDR3 is TGTGCCAGCAGTAAGGGACCGGGCTATGGCTACACCTTC.